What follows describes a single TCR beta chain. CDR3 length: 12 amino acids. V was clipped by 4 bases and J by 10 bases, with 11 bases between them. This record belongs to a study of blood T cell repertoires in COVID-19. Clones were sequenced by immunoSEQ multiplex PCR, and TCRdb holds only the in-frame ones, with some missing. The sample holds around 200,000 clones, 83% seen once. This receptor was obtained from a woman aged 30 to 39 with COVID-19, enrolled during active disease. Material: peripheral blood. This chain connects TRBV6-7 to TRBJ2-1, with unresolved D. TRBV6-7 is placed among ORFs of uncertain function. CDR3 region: CASSSPTEEQFF. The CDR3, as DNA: TGTGCCAGCAGTTCTCCTACAGAGGAGCAGTTCTTC.